A selection of T cell receptor beta chains follows, all from one sample in a study of patients and donors after allogeneic stem cell transplantation. TCRdb independently ran MiXCR on the RT-PCR reads; one entry per CDR3 protein. The sample consists of 70,000 to 95,000 distinct CDR3 sequences, around 5% of them appearing once. The sample comprised blood, either unsorted or a sorted T cell fraction (not recorded which). The receptors originated from a human donor who was either an allogeneic HSCT recipient or a stem cell or donor lymphocyte infusion donor (not recorded which). It is not recorded whose cells these are; they may come from a transplant donor. The CDR3 runs from the conserved cysteine through the conserved F or W. The D gene is left open where the match is weak. Where a row states a size, it is once, few, many or the class of an expanded clone; other rows omit it.

j_gene	abundance	v_gene	d_gene	CDR3aa	CDR3nt
TRBJ2-3	many	TRBV18	TRBD1	CASSQGTGSQGDTQYF	TGTGCCAGCTCACAGGGGACAGGCTCTCAAGGGGATACGCAGTATTTT
TRBJ2-1	few	TRBV19	-	CASSIRLDHEQFF	TGTGCCAGTAGTATTCGCCTGGACCATGAGCAGTTCTTC
TRBJ2-1	many	TRBV11-2	TRBD2	CASSLDARTRQQFF	TGTGCCAGCAGCTTAGATGCCCGGACTAGACAGCAGTTCTTC
TRBJ1-3	many	TRBV2	-	CASSDSSGSGNTIYF	TGTGCCAGCAGTGATAGCTCAGGCTCTGGAAACACCATATATTTT
TRBJ2-5	-	TRBV29-1	TRBD2	CSVMNSGGIQETQYF	TGCAGCGTAATGAATAGCGGGGGGATCCAAGAGACCCAGTACTTC
TRBJ2-1	many	TRBV24-1	-	CATSASGGGSYNEQFF	TGTGCCACCAGTGCGTCAGGGGGGGGATCCTACAATGAGCAGTTCTTC
TRBJ1-4	few	TRBV28	TRBD1	CASSLDRAVNEKLFF	TGTGCCAGCAGTTTAGACAGGGCCGTTAATGAAAAACTGTTTTTT
TRBJ2-1	-	TRBV27	-	CASSLSIYGSYNEQFF	TGTGCCAGCAGTTTATCGATCTATGGGTCCTACAATGAGCAGTTCTTC
TRBJ1-1	many	TRBV19	-	CASSKEGNTEAFF	TGTGCCAGTAGTAAAGAGGGAAACACTGAAGCTTTCTTT
TRBJ2-3	few	TRBV27	TRBD2	CASSKGLGFTDTQYF	TGTGCCAGCAGTAAGGGACTAGGCTTCACAGATACGCAGTATTTT
TRBJ2-1	-	TRBV5-1	TRBD2	CASSLVAGLAGGGEQFF	TGCGCCAGCAGCTTGGTGGCGGGACTAGCAGGAGGTGGTGAGCAGTTCTTC
TRBJ1-1	many	TRBV5-1	-	CASSWQGLGDTEAFF	TGCGCCAGCAGCTGGCAGGGGTTAGGGGACACTGAAGCTTTCTTT
TRBJ1-1	many	TRBV20-1	-	CSALLGRLNTEAFF	TGCAGTGCCCTGCTCGGGAGATTGAACACTGAAGCTTTCTTT
TRBJ2-5	few	TRBV7-2	TRBD2	CASSSGTSGIASETQYF	TGTGCCAGCAGCTCGGGGACTAGCGGGATCGCTTCGGAGACCCAGTACTTC
TRBJ2-2	many	TRBV24-1	-	CATSDPRTNAAGELFF	TGTGCCACCAGTGATCCCAGGACCAATGCCGCCGGGGAGCTGTTTTTT
TRBJ2-3	-	TRBV11-2	TRBD2	CASSTGLDSTQYF	TGTGCCAGCAGCACTGGACTAGATTCTACGCAGTATTTT
TRBJ1-6	many	TRBV19	-	CASSAGSSSYNSPLHF	TGTGCCAGTAGTGCGGGATCCAGCTCCTATAATTCACCCCTCCACTTT
TRBJ2-1	-	TRBV27	TRBD2	CASSSTGSGRFANEQFF	TGTGCCAGCAGTTCTACGGGTAGCGGGAGGTTCGCGAATGAGCAGTTCTTC
TRBJ1-1	-	TRBV29-1	-	CSVEVTGLDTEAFF	TGCAGCGTTGAAGTAACAGGGTTGGACACTGAAGCTTTCTTT
TRBJ1-2	many	TRBV12-3/TRBV12-4	-	CASSRGPGGYTF	TGTGCCAGCAGCCGCGGTCCTGGTGGCTACACCTTC
TRBJ2-5	few	TRBV9	TRBD2	CASSDGTSGGLQETQYF	TGTGCCAGCAGCGACGGGACTAGCGGGGGACTCCAAGAGACCCAGTACTTC
TRBJ1-5	-	TRBV27	-	CASSPKRTAIAQPQHF	TGTGCCAGCAGTCCGAAACGGACAGCCATCGCTCAGCCCCAGCATTTT
TRBJ1-5	many	TRBV20-1	-	CSATNRRRGQPQHF	TGCAGTGCTACAAACAGGCGACGGGGTCAGCCCCAGCATTTT
TRBJ2-3	many	TRBV3-1	TRBD1	CASSRETGKGTDTQYF	TGTGCCAGCAGCCGAGAGACAGGGAAGGGCACAGATACGCAGTATTTT
TRBJ2-3	many	TRBV4-1	TRBD2	CASSQSGGAGDTQYF	TGCGCCAGCAGCCAGAGCGGGGGGGCCGGAGATACGCAGTATTTT
TRBJ1-3	few	TRBV2	-	CASRNSDSGNTIYF	TGTGCCAGCAGAAATTCGGACTCTGGAAACACCATATATTTT
TRBJ2-3	many	TRBV7-3	-	CASSRQVTDTQYF	TGTGCCAGCAGCCGTCAGGTCACAGATACGCAGTATTTT
TRBJ2-1	many	TRBV5-4	-	CASSLERQGGNEQFF	TGTGCCAGCAGCTTGGAGCGACAGGGAGGGAATGAGCAGTTCTTC
TRBJ2-3	-	TRBV28	-	CASSSPQAGQSTDTQYF	TGTGCCAGCAGTTCCCCCCAGGCGGGACAAAGCACAGATACGCAGTATTTT
TRBJ2-3	few	TRBV14	-	CASSRDGYTDTQYF	TGTGCCAGCAGCCGAGACGGATACACAGATACGCAGTATTTT
TRBJ2-7	many	TRBV5-4	TRBD2	CASSLLGLAREQYF	TGTGCCAGCAGCTTACTGGGACTAGCTCGCGAGCAGTACTTC
TRBJ1-5	many	TRBV6-1	TRBD1	CASSAGTGYSNQPQHF	TGTGCCAGCAGTGCCGGGACAGGCTATAGCAATCAGCCCCAGCATTTT
TRBJ1-1	few	TRBV6-1	-	CASSIGSQRVNTEAFF	TGTGCCAGCAGCATAGGGTCCCAGAGAGTGAACACTGAAGCTTTCTTT
TRBJ2-6	many	TRBV2	-	CASSDGSSGANVLTF	TGTGCCAGCAGTGATGGGAGCTCTGGGGCCAACGTCCTGACTTTC
TRBJ1-5	medium-sized	TRBV19	-	CASSPIEFVGRGQPQHF	TGTGCCAGTAGCCCGATTGAGTTTGTAGGGAGAGGGCAGCCCCAGCATTTT
TRBJ2-2	many	TRBV3-1	TRBD2	CASSLKTSGRNTGELFF	TGTGCCAGCAGCCTAAAGACTAGCGGGAGAAACACCGGGGAGCTGTTTTTT
TRBJ2-1	many	TRBV24-1	-	CATSNHPTGEQFF	TGTGCCACCAGCAACCACCCGACAGGTGAGCAGTTCTTC
TRBJ1-2	many	TRBV7-2	-	CASSLFTDNYGYTF	TGTGCCAGCAGCCTATTTACAGATAACTATGGCTACACCTTC
TRBJ2-7	many	TRBV29-1	-	CSARDLSYEQYF	TGCAGCGCCCGGGACCTATCCTACGAGCAGTACTTC
TRBJ2-3	few	TRBV11-2	TRBD2	CASRSLSGGFTDTQYF	TGTGCCAGCAGATCCCTTAGCGGGGGGTTCACAGATACGCAGTATTTT
TRBJ1-1	-	TRBV14	TRBD1	CASSPLAGGATEAFF	TGTGCCAGCAGCCCACTGGCAGGGGGAGCCACTGAAGCTTTCTTT
TRBJ2-3	many	TRBV7-9	TRBD1	CASSTDRAADTQYF	TGTGCCAGCAGCACAGACAGGGCTGCTGATACGCAGTATTTT
TRBJ2-3	many	TRBV24-1	-	CATSRDGTDTQYF	TGTGCCACCAGTCGGGACGGCACAGATACGCAGTATTTT
TRBJ1-5	many	TRBV5-1	-	CASSLGGSQPQHF	TGCGCCAGCAGCTTGGGGGGTTCACAGCCCCAGCATTTT
TRBJ2-7	many	TRBV20-1	-	CSAHNTFLSSYEQYF	TGCAGTGCTCATAACACCTTTTTGAGCTCCTACGAGCAGTACTTC
TRBJ2-7	few	TRBV5-1	-	CASSLDQLGYEQYF	TGCGCCAGCAGCTTGGACCAGTTGGGATACGAGCAGTACTTC
TRBJ2-3	few	TRBV5-5	TRBD2	CASSSGLAGATDTQYF	TGTGCCAGCAGCTCGGGACTAGCGGGAGCCACAGATACGCAGTATTTT
TRBJ2-7	many	TRBV2	-	CASRGAGDEQYF	TGTGCCAGCAGGGGAGCAGGGGACGAGCAGTACTTC
TRBJ2-6	-	TRBV12-3/TRBV12-4	-	CASTGGAAGANVLTF	TGTGCCAGCACTGGAGGGGCGGCTGGGGCCAACGTCCTGACTTTC
TRBJ1-6	few	TRBV27	-	CATTLRYNSPLHF	TGTGCCACCACCCTCCGCTATAATTCACCCCTCCACTTT
TRBJ2-4	many	TRBV7-2	-	CASSLGGAKNIQYF	TGTGCCAGCAGTTTAGGGGGGGCAAAAAACATTCAGTACTTC
TRBJ2-2	many	TRBV7-9	TRBD1	CASSAGTGDTGELFF	TGTGCCAGCAGCGCAGGAACAGGGGACACCGGGGAGCTGTTTTTT
TRBJ2-3	few	TRBV7-9	TRBD2	CASSPTSPAVDTQYF	TGTGCCAGCAGCCCGACTAGCCCCGCGGTGGATACGCAGTATTTT
TRBJ1-2	many	TRBV29-1	-	CSAVGSSYYGYTF	TGCAGCGCCGTTGGGTCTTCCTACTATGGCTACACCTTC
TRBJ1-3	many	TRBV18	-	CASSTTDSPGNTIYF	TGTGCCAGCTCAACCACAGATTCCCCTGGAAACACCATATATTTT